The 27 T cell receptor beta chains reported below all come from one sample, sequenced in a study of blood T cell repertoires in COVID-19. The repertoire was sequenced with immunoSEQ multiplex PCR; TCRdb's copy has only in-frame clones and lacks some. This table has about 230,000 clones, 70% to 85% appearing once. Specimen: PBMCs or T cells enriched from blood (not recorded which). The origin of the receptors is a man between 60 and 75 years old who had recovered from COVID-19.

The chain carries TRBV6-5 and TRBJ2-1; 9 bases fit TRBD2. This CDR3 is built from 14 residues. V lost 5 bases to trimming and J lost 7 bases; unmatched junction nucleotides: 6. The germline gives CDR1 MNHEY, CDR2 SVGAGI. The CDR3 DNA is TGTGCCAGCAGTACCCGGACTAGCGCTAATGAGCAGTTCTTC. Amino acids: CASSTRTSANEQFF.

The rearrangement links TRBV2 to TRBJ2-7; D gene uncertain. The CDR3 runs 13 residues. Germline V lookup: CDR1 SNHLY, CDR2 FYNNEI. The germline V and J ends were trimmed by 6 bases and 1 base, with 10 bases remaining between them. The CDR3 loop is CASRVTRSYEQYF. In DNA form, the CDR3 reads TGTGCCAGCAGAGTCACACGTTCCTACGAGCAGTACTTC.

The CDR3 sequence is CASSLGAGLANYGYTF. CDR3 nucleotides: TGTGCCAGCAGCTTAGGAGCAGGGTTAGCTAACTATGGCTACACCTTC. The chain combines TRBV11-2 with TRBJ1-2, with D maybe TRBD1 (5 bases). V was cut by 1 base and J by 0 bases, with 12 bases left in between. The CDR3 runs to 16 residues. The germline CDR1 and CDR2 sequences are SGHAT and FQNNGV.

The rearrangement uses TRBV11-1 and TRBJ2-5; D might be TRBD2 (6 bases). The CDR3 spans 14 residues. Trimming removed 5 bases from V and 0 bases from J, with 10 bases in between. Germline CDR1 SGHAT, CDR2 FQDESV (reference sequence). The CDR3 region is CASSPRTNQETQYF. The DNA for the CDR3 is TGTGCCAGCAGCCCTAGGACTAACCAAGAGACCCAGTACTTC.

This chain connects TRBV5-1 to TRBJ2-5; maybe TRBD2 (5 bases). V lost 4 bases and J 6 bases, leaving 19 bases between the germline ends. This CDR3 is built from 15 residues. CDR1 and CDR2 from the germline V gene are SGHRS and YFSETQ. The CDR3 spells CASSMASERLKTQYF. DNA of the CDR3: TGCGCCAGCAGCATGGCTTCGGAGCGGTTGAAGACCCAGTACTTC.

The rearrangement links TRBV7-2 to TRBJ1-3; 7 nucleotides align to TRBD1. Unmatched junction bases numbered 9, after V lost 0 bases and J lost 4 bases. Germline CDR1 and CDR2: SGHTA and FQGNSA. This CDR3 region has 17 residues. CDR3 region: CASSLAPTQGGGNTIYF. CDR3 DNA: TGTGCCAGCAGCTTAGCCCCCACTCAGGGGGGCGGAAACACCATATATTTT.

The V and J genes are TRBV4-3 and TRBJ1-1; possible D gene TRBD1, 5 bases. The CDR3 runs to 15 residues. Germline CDR1 reads LGHNA; CDR2 reads YSLEER. V was pared by 0 bases and J by 1 base, with 9 bases between. The CDR3 DNA sequence: TGCGCCAGCAGCCAAGATTTACAGGCGAACACTGAAGCTTTCTTT. This encodes CASSQDLQANTEAFF.

Points on this clone: Since no conserved phenylalanine or tryptophan closes the CDR3, a read error is the likely cause. The chain has TRBV11-2 and TRBJ2-2; D gene ambiguous. The V end lost 0 bases, the J end lost 2 bases, and 4 bases lay between the germline ends. The CDR3 runs to 14 residues. CDR1 is SGHAT and CDR2 is FQNNGV in the germline V gene. The CDR3 spells CASSLDSNTGELFL. CDR3 in DNA: TGTGCCAGCAGCTTAGACAGCAACACCGGGGAGCTGTTTCTT.

The chain is built from TRBV7-2 and TRBJ1-4, with TRBD1 identical over 10 bases. V lost 5 bases, J lost 5 bases, and 11 bases stayed unmatched. The CDR3 has 17 residues. In germline, CDR1 is SGHTA, CDR2 FQGNSA. The DNA of the CDR3 is TGTGCCAGCAGCCACCAGACAGGGGGCATAAGAAATGAAAAACTGTTTTTT. Its protein product is CASSHQTGGIRNEKLFF.

The gene calls are TRBV6-5 and TRBJ1-2; the match to TRBD1 covers 7 bases. Germline lookup yields CDR1 MNHEY and CDR2 SVGAGI. Losses at the gene ends were 6 bases for V and 4 bases for J; bases not matched to a gene: 8. The CDR3 sequence is 14 residues long. The CDR3 DNA sequence: TGTGCCAGCAGACAATTCCGGGACAGCTATGGCTACACCTTC. As protein: CASRQFRDSYGYTF.

The V and J genes are TRBV3-1 (or the pseudogene TRBV3-2) and TRBJ1-3, with D unclear. V was trimmed by 0 bases and J by 7 bases, leaving 10 bases between them. Germline CDR1 and CDR2: LGHDT and YNNKEL (reference sequence). The CDR3 contains 14 residues. CDR3 DNA: TGTGCCAGCAGCCAAGACCTGGGAGAGAACACCATATATTTT. Translated, it gives CASSQDLGENTIYF.

The rearrangement links TRBV7-9 to TRBJ1-5, with 7 bases lining up with TRBD1. Germline CDR1 reads SEHNR; CDR2 reads FQNEAQ (reference sequence). V trimming: 5 bases; J trimming: 3 bases; junction bases outside the gene matches: 4. CDR3 length equals 14 residues. The CDR3 DNA is TGTGCCAGCAGCCAAGGACAGGCCAATCAGCCCCAGCATTTT. Translation: CASSQGQANQPQHF.

The J gene is TRBJ1-2, the V gene TRBV7-8; TRBD1 agrees at 8 bases. Germline values: CDR1 SGHVS, CDR2 FQNEAQ. V shed 5 bases and J 9 bases; nucleotides not matched to a gene: 11. The CDR3 sequence is 14 residues long. The chain's CDR3 is CASSVGQEALSYTF. In DNA, the CDR3 is TGTGCCAGCAGCGTGGGACAGGAGGCTCTGAGCTACACCTTC.

J is TRBJ1-2 and V is TRBV2, with a tentative D call TRBD1 (6 bases). From germline, CDR1 is SNHLY and CDR2 FYNNEI. The CDR3 length is 13 residues. Trimming cost V 3 bases and J 6 bases, with 11 bases left between them. CDR3 nucleotide sequence: TGTGCCAGCAGTGAGGGGGGGCGGAATGGCTACACCTTC. It specifies CASSEGGRNGYTF. Full variable domain (outside the CDR3, taken from reference TRBV2 and TRBJ1-2): EPEVTQTPSHQVTQMGQEVILRCVPISNHLYFYWYRQILGQKVEFLVSFYNNEISEKSEIFDDQFSVERPDGSNFTLKIRSTKLEDSAMYFCASSEGGRNGYTFGSGTRLTVV.

CDR3 in amino acids: CASKLAPNTEAFF. DNA of the CDR3: TGTGCCAGCAAATTGGCCCCGAACACTGAAGCTTTCTTT. This rearrangement joins TRBV7-2 to TRBJ1-1; unclear D gene. The CDR3 totals 13 residues. V was clipped by 7 bases and J by 1 base, with 10 bases between them. The germline V gene encodes CDR1 SGHTA and CDR2 FQGNSA.

V is TRBV7-6 and J is TRBJ1-3, with TRBD1 as a possible D gene (5 bases). The CDR3 covers 15 residues. Trimming pared 5 bases from V and 0 bases from J, leaving 11 bases between. Germline V gives CDR1 SGHVS, CDR2 FNYEAQ. The CDR3 coding sequence is TGTGCCAGCAGCCCTGGGGCATACTCTGGAAACACCATATATTTT. Protein sequence: CASSPGAYSGNTIYF.

This rearrangement joins TRBV24-1 to TRBJ2-3; D not resolved. Trimming took 5 bases from V and 10 from J, leaving 12 bases between them. The germline V gene encodes CDR1 KGHDR and CDR2 SFDVKD. The CDR3 has 12 amino acids. The CDR3 region is CATSGQRGSQYF. The CDR3, as DNA: TGTGCCACCAGTGGGCAGCGAGGCTCGCAGTATTTT.

The chain links TRBV7-8 to TRBJ2-5, with D tentatively TRBD2 (5 bases). Germline CDR1 reads SGHVS; CDR2 reads FQNEAQ. This CDR3 has 15 amino acids. V lost 5 bases and J 5 bases, leaving 18 bases between the germline ends. CDR3 DNA sequence: TGTGCCAGCAGCCATGGCGAGGGAAGTCGGGAGACCCAGTACTTC. It encodes CASSHGEGSRETQYF.

The chain employs TRBV15 and TRBJ1-2; 9 nucleotides match TRBD1. The CDR3 sequence is 14 residues long. V trimming: 5 bases; J trimming: 4 bases; junction bases outside the gene matches: 5. Germline V gene data show CDR1 as LNHNV and CDR2 as YYDKDF (reference sequence). The CDR3 nucleotides read TGTGCCACCAGCCCGCGACAGGGGGTCTATGGCTACACCTTC. Translating it yields CATSPRQGVYGYTF.

V and J are TRBV7-9 and TRBJ1-1, with D uncertain. Trimming took off 5 bases at V and 10 bases at J, with 14 bases between the two ends. Germline V gives CDR1 SEHNR, CDR2 FQNEAQ (reference sequence). The CDR3 covers 12 residues. CDR3 loop: CASSRSVSRAFF. The CDR3 DNA follows: TGTGCCAGCAGCCGCAGCGTGTCGCGAGCTTTCTTT.

This rearrangement joins TRBV18 to TRBJ2-3, with a weak D call TRBD2 (7 bases). The CDR3 totals 15 residues. CDR1 and CDR2 (germline): KGHSH, LQKENI. Trimming stripped 3 bases from V and 4 bases from J, with 14 bases between. CDR3 nucleotide sequence: TGTGCCAGCTCACCGGGGGGGGCCGGGTCAGATACGCAGTATTTT. Amino acids: CASSPGGAGSDTQYF.

The chain recombines TRBV11-2 with TRBJ1-1, with 10 bases matching TRBD1. The junction had 18 bases not matched to a gene; V was cut back by 6 bases and J by 11 bases. Germline V gene data show CDR1 as SGHAT and CDR2 as FQNNGV. This CDR3 is 16 amino acids long. DNA for the CDR3: TGTGCCAGCAGTGACACCGGGACAGGGGCCTACGTGGGGGCTTTCTTT. It translates to CASSDTGTGAYVGAFF.

This sequence joins TRBV6-1 and TRBJ1-1, with 7 bases that match TRBD1. There are 15 residues in the CDR3. Germline V gene sequence: CDR1 MNHNS, CDR2 SASEGT. Trimming took 8 bases from V and 0 from J; bases not matched to a gene: 9. The DNA for the CDR3 is TGTGCCAGCGGAACGGGACAGCTTATGAACACTGAAGCTTTCTTT. Translated, it gives CASGTGQLMNTEAFF.

The chain combines TRBV4-3 with TRBJ2-7; D not certain. The CDR3 totals 15 residues. V was shortened by 0 bases and J by 1 base, with 10 bases between the two germline ends. Germline V gene data show CDR1 as LGHNA and CDR2 as YSLEER. Here the CDR3 DNA reads TGCGCCAGCAGCCAAGATAGGCGGCCATCCTACGAGCAGTACTTC. Translating it yields CASSQDRRPSYEQYF.

Regarding this clone: This specimen includes other DNA sequences encoding the same CDR3. The chain has TRBV18 and TRBJ1-2; a possible D gene is TRBD1 (5 bases). Germline V gives CDR1 KGHSH, CDR2 LQKENI. The CDR3 length is 13 residues. V was clipped by 1 base and J by 3 bases, with 6 bases between them. The CDR3 sequence: CASSPRGDYGYTF. The CDR3 DNA sequence: TGTGCCAGCTCACCACGGGGCGACTATGGCTACACCTTC. The full variable domain, with the rest looked up from reference TRBV18 and TRBJ1-2, is NAGVMQNPRHLVRRRGQEARLRCSPMKGHSHVYWYRQLPEEGLKFMVYLQKENIIDESGMPKERFSAEFPKEGPSILRIQQVVRGDSAAYFCASSPRGDYGYTFGSGTRLTVV.

The genes are TRBV10-3 and TRBJ2-7; tentative D call: TRBD2 (5 bases). Deletions cut 5 bases from V and 3 bases from J, with 14 bases between. This CDR3 has 14 residues. Germline V gene sequence: CDR1 ENHRY, CDR2 SYGVKD. Here the CDR3 reads CAISPRGFNYEQYF. CDR3 in DNA: TGTGCCATCAGTCCCCGAGGGTTTAACTACGAGCAGTACTTC.

This rearrangement joins TRBV2 to TRBJ1-5, with D possibly being TRBD1 (5 bases). The V gene's germline CDR1 is SNHLY and CDR2 FYNNEI. Trimming took off 4 bases at V and 7 bases at J, with 11 bases between the two ends. There are 13 residues in the CDR3. The CDR3 coding sequence is TGTGCCAGCAGTGGGACATTCGGACAGCCCCAGCATTTT. It is translated as CASSGTFGQPQHF.